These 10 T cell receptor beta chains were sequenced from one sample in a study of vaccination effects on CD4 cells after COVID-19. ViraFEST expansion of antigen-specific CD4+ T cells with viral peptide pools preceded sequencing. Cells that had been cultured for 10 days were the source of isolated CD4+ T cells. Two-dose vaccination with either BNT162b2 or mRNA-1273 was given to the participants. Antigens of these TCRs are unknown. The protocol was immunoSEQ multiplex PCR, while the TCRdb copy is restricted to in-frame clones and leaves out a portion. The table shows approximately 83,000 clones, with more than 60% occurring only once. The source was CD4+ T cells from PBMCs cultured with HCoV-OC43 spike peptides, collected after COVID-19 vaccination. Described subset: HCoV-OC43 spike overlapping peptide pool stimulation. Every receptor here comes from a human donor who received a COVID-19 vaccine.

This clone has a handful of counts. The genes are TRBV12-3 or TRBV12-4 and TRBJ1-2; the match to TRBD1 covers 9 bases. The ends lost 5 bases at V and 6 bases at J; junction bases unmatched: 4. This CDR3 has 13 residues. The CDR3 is CASSPGQGDGYTF. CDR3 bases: TGTGCCAGCAGTCCGGGACAGGGAGATGGCTACACCTTC.

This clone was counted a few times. The CDR3 region has the DNA TGTGCCAGCAGCCAAGACAGCCTCTATGGCTACACCTTC. This codes for CASSQDSLYGYTF. The rearrangement joins TRBV11-2 to TRBJ1-2, with a tentative D call TRBD1 (5 bases). The CDR3 loop spans 13 amino acids. Trimming took off 5 bases at V and 4 bases at J, with 11 bases between the two ends. Germline V CDR1 and CDR2: SGHAT, FQNNGV.

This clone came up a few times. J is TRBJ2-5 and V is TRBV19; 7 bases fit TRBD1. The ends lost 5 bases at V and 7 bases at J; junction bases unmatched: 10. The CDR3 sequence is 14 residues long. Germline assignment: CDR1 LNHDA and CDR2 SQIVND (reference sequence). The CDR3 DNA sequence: TGTGCCAGTAGTGAGAGACAGGGTCTGGGGACCCAGTACTTC. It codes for CASSERQGLGTQYF.

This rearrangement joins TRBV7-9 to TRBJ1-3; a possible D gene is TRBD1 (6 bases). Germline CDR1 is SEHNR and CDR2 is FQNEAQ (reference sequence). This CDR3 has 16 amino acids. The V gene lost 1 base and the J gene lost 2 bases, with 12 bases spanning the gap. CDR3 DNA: TGTGCCAGCAGCTTAGACACAGGGCGCCCTGGAAACACCATATATTTT. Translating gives CASSLDTGRPGNTIYF.

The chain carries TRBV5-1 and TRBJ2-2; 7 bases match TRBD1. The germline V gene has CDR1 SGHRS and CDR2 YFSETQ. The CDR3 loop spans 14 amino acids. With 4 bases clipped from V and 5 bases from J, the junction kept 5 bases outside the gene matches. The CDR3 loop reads CASSDPGGTGELFF. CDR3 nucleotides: TGCGCCAGCAGCGATCCAGGGGGAACCGGGGAGCTGTTTTTT. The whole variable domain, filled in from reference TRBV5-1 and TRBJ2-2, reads KAGVTQTPRYLIKTRGQQVTLSCSPISGHRSVSWYQQTPGQGLQFLFEYFSETQRNKGNFPGRFSGRQFSNSRSEMNVSTLELGDSALYLCASSDPGGTGELFFGEGSRLTVL.

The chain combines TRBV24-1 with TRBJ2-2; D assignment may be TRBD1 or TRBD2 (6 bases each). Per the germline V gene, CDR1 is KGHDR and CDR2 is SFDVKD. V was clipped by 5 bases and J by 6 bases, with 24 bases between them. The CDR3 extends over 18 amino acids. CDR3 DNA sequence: TGTGCCACCAGTGCCCACCAGGCGGGGACAAGAAACCCCGGGGAGCTGTTTTTT. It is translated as CATSAHQAGTRNPGELFF.

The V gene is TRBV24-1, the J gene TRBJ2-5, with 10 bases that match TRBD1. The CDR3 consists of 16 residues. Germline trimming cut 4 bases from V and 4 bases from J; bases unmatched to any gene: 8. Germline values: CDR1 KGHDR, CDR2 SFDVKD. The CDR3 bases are TGTGCCACCAGTGAATCGGGACAGGGGAGGGGAGAGACCCAGTACTTC. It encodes CATSESGQGRGETQYF.

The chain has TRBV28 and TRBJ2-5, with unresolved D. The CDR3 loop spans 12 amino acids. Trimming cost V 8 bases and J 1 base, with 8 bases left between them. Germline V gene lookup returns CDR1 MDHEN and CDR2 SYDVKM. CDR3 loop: CASQTAQETQYF. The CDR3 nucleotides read TGTGCCAGCCAAACAGCCCAAGAGACCCAGTACTTC.

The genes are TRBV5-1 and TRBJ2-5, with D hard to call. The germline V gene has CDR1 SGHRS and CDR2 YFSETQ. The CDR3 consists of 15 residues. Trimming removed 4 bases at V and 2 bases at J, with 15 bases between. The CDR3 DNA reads TGCGCCAGCAGCCCCGGGCTAGTCAGTCAAGAGACCCAGTACTTC. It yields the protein CASSPGLVSQETQYF.

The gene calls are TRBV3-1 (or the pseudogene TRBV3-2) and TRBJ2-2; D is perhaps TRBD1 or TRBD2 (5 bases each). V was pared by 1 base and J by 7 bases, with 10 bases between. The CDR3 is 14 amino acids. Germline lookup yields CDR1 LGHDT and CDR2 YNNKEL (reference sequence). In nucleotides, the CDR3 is TGTGCCAGCAGCCAAGGAGGGGCGGGCGGGGAGCTGTTTTTT. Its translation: CASSQGGAGGELFF.